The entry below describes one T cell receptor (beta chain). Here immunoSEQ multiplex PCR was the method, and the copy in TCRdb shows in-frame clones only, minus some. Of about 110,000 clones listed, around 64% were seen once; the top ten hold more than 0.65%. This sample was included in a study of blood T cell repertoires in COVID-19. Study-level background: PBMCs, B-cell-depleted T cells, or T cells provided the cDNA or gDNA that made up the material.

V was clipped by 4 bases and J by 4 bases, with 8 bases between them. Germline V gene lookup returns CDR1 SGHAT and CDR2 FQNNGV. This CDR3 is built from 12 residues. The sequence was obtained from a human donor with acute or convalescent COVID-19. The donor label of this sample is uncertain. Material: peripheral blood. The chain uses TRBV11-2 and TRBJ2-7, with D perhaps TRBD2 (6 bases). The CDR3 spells CASSWRVYEQYF. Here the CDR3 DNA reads TGTGCCAGCAGCTGGAGGGTGTACGAGCAGTACTTC.